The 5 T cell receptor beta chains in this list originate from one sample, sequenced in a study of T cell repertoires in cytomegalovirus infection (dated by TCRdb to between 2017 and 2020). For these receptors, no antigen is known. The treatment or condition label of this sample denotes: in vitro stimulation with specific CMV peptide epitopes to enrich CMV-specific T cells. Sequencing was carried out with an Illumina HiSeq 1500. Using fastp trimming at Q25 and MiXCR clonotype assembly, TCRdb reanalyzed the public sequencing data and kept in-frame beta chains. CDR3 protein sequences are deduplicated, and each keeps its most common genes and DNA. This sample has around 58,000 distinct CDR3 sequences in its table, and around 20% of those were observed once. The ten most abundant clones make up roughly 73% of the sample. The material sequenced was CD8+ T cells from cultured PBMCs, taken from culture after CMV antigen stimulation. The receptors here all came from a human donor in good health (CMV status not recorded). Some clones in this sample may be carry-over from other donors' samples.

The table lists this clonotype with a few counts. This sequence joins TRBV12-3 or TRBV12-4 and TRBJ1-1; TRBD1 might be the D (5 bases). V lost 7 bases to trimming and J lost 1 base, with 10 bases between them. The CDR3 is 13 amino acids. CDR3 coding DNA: TGTGCCAGCACCGTCCAGGGGAACACTGAAGCTTTCTTT. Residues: CASTVQGNTEAFF.

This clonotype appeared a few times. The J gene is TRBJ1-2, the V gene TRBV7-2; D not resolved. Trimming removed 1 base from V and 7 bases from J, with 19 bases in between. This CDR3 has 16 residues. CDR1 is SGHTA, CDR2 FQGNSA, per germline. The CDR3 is CASSLGIKTSLGGYTF. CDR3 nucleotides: TGTGCCAGCAGCTTAGGAATTAAAACGTCATTAGGTGGCTACACCTTC.

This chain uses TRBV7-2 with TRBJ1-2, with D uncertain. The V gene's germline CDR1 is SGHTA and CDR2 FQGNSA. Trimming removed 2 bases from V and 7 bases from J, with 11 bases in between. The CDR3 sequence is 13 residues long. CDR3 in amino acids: CASSLIGLGGYTF. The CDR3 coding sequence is TGTGCCAGCAGCTTAATAGGGCTAGGTGGCTACACCTTC. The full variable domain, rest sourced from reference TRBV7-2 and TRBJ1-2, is GAGVSQSPSNKVTEKGKDVELRCDPISGHTALYWYRQSLGQGLEFLIYFQGNSAPDKSGLPSDRFSAERTGGSVSTLTIQRTQQEDSAVYLCASSLIGLGGYTFGSGTRLTVV.

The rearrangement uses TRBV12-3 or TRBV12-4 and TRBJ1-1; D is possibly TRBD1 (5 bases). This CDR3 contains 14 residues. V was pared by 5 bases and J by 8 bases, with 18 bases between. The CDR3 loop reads CASSILLGRKEAFF. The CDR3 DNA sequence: TGTGCCAGCAGTATCTTATTGGGACGGAAAGAAGCTTTCTTT.

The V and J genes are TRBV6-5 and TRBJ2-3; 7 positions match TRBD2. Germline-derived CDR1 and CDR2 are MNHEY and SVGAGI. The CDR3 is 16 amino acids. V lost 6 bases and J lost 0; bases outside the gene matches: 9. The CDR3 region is CASRLLAARSTDTQYF. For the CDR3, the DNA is TGTGCCAGCAGACTTCTAGCGGCCCGTAGCACAGATACGCAGTATTTT.